Listed below are T cell receptor beta chains from one sample, sequenced in a study of CD8 T cells in ankylosing spondylitis. Via MiXCR, TCRdb re-called the 5' RACE reads, giving one row per CDR3 protein. The sample contains 150,000 or so distinct CDR3 sequences, 8.5% to 10% of which appear only once. Sequencing was carried out using blood, either unsorted or a sorted T cell fraction (not recorded which). The receptor source for this set is a female donor with ankylosing spondylitis or in good health (not recorded which). CDR3s include the opening cysteine and the closing phenylalanine or tryptophan. A D gene is named only where the DNA matches it firmly. Part of the rows lack a size; the others show once, few, many or a class for expanded clones.

v_call	clone_size	j_call	d_call	cdr3_aa	cdr3_nt
TRBV5-6	few	TRBJ2-7	NA	CASSSSVLNEQYF	TGTGCCAGCAGCTCCAGCGTCCTGAACGAGCAGTACTTC
TRBV13	NA	TRBJ2-5	NA	CASSPSSKETQYF	TGTGCCAGCAGCCCGTCCAGTAAAGAGACCCAGTACTTC
TRBV5-1	NA	TRBJ1-1	NA	CASSLEVSFTEAFF	TGCGCCAGCAGCTTGGAGGTCAGCTTCACTGAAGCTTTCTTT
TRBV5-1	many	TRBJ2-1	NA	CASSWDSLAPYNEQFF	TGCGCCAGCAGCTGGGACTCGTTAGCCCCCTACAATGAGCAGTTCTTC
TRBV5-8	NA	TRBJ2-7	NA	CASSLSGAGDYEQYF	TGTGCCAGCAGCTTGAGTGGGGCAGGAGACTACGAGCAGTACTTC
TRBV4-2	many	TRBJ2-2	NA	CASSQEEGAGELFF	TGTGCCAGCAGCCAAGAGGAGGGAGCCGGGGAGCTGTTTTTT
TRBV7-9	few	TRBJ1-1	NA	CASSYDVNTEAFF	TGTGCCAGCAGCTACGACGTGAACACTGAAGCTTTCTTT
TRBV7-2	many	TRBJ2-5	NA	CASSLGGSEETQYF	TGTGCCAGCAGCTTAGGTGGGAGCGAGGAGACCCAGTACTTC
TRBV4-3	NA	TRBJ2-1	TRBD1	CASSRGTGQLNEQFF	TGCGCCAGCAGCCGGGGGACAGGACAGCTCAATGAGCAGTTCTTC
TRBV27	NA	TRBJ2-1	NA	CASSARLADLTYNEQFF	TGTGCCAGCAGTGCCCGCCTCGCAGACCTAACCTACAATGAGCAGTTCTTC
TRBV13	NA	TRBJ1-2	NA	CASSLGATYGYTF	TGTGCCAGCAGCTTAGGGGCTACTTATGGCTACACCTTC
TRBV5-1	few	TRBJ2-5	NA	CASSPSTGRVEETQYF	TGCGCCAGCAGCCCGTCCACGGGACGGGTAGAAGAGACCCAGTACTTC
TRBV7-8	NA	TRBJ1-5	TRBD1	CASSPGAAGGSPQHF	TGTGCCAGCAGCCCGGGGGCGGCAGGGGGTTCCCCCCAGCATTTT
TRBV7-6	NA	TRBJ2-7	TRBD1	CASSTAGTGLGEQYF	TGTGCCAGCAGCACGGCCGGGACAGGGTTGGGCGAGCAGTACTTC
TRBV12-3/TRBV12-4	many	TRBJ1-2	NA	CASSGQAYGYTF	TGTGCCAGCAGCGGGCAGGCCTATGGCTACACCTTC
TRBV12-3/TRBV12-4	few	TRBJ2-1	NA	CASRLVTSYNEQFF	TGTGCCAGCAGGTTGGTAACCTCCTACAATGAGCAGTTCTTC
TRBV29-1	NA	TRBJ1-2	TRBD1	CSATTGDYGYTF	TGCAGCGCAACGACAGGGGACTATGGCTACACCTTC
TRBV19	NA	TRBJ2-1	NA	CASSYPSGRTENEQFF	TGTGCCAGTAGTTACCCTTCGGGTAGGACAGAAAATGAGCAGTTCTTC
TRBV4-3	NA	TRBJ2-7	NA	CASSQGGDSPYEQYF	TGCGCCAGCAGCCAAGGAGGGGACTCTCCCTACGAGCAGTACTTC
TRBV4-3	many	TRBJ1-4	NA	CASSRAGEGEKLFF	TGCGCCAGCAGCCGAGCGGGGGAGGGTGAAAAACTGTTTTTT
TRBV27	NA	TRBJ1-2	TRBD1	CASSHTPPLQGEYGYTF	TGTGCCAGCAGTCATACCCCCCCCCTACAGGGGGAGTATGGCTACACCTTC
TRBV7-9	few	TRBJ2-1	NA	CASSLSEYNEQFF	TGTGCCAGCAGCTTATCGGAGTACAATGAGCAGTTCTTC
TRBV5-1	few	TRBJ1-1	NA	CASSLGITYEAFF	TGCGCCAGCAGCTTGGGGATAACCTACGAAGCTTTCTTT
TRBV12-3/TRBV12-4	few	TRBJ1-4	NA	CASSLSGGNEKLFF	TGTGCCAGCAGTTTATCGGGGGGCAACGAAAAACTGTTTTTT
TRBV7-9	NA	TRBJ2-7	TRBD2	CASSHTSGSINEQYF	TGTGCCAGCAGCCATACTAGCGGGAGTATCAACGAGCAGTACTTC
TRBV20-1	NA	TRBJ2-1	NA	CSAKSGSSYNEQFF	TGCAGTGCTAAGAGCGGAAGCTCCTACAATGAGCAGTTCTTC
TRBV27	NA	TRBJ2-7	TRBD2	CASSRSSSSLVAGVDEQYF	TGTGCCAGCAGCCGTTCCTCGTCCTCGTTGGTAGCGGGAGTGGATGAGCAGTACTTC
TRBV6-2/TRBV6-3	few	TRBJ2-3	TRBD2	CASIGAGILDTQYF	TGTGCCAGCATAGGAGCGGGAATCTTGGATACGCAGTATTTT
TRBV9	few	TRBJ1-1	NA	CASSVVDRLNTEAFF	TGTGCCAGCAGCGTAGTCGACAGATTGAACACTGAAGCTTTCTTT
TRBV7-6	once	TRBJ2-3	TRBD2	CASSLGSGRADTQYF	TGTGCCAGCAGCTTAGGGAGCGGGAGGGCGGATACGCAGTATTTT
TRBV4-3	few	TRBJ2-1	TRBD2	CASSQDTGRDYNEQFF	TGCGCCAGCAGCCAAGATACCGGGAGGGACTACAATGAGCAGTTCTTC
TRBV9	many	TRBJ2-2	NA	CASSVGGKAGELFF	TGTGCCAGCAGCGTCGGAGGGAAGGCCGGGGAGCTGTTTTTT
TRBV5-8	NA	TRBJ1-4	NA	CASSHGGVNEKLFF	TGTGCCAGCAGCCATGGAGGGGTTAATGAAAAACTGTTTTTT
TRBV7-6	NA	TRBJ1-1	NA	CASSLAGDGGTEAFF	TGTGCCAGCAGCTTAGCGGGGGACGGAGGGACTGAAGCTTTCTTT
TRBV3-1	few	TRBJ2-3	NA	CASSLRWDTQYF	TGTGCCAGCAGCCTACGTTGGGATACGCAGTATTTT